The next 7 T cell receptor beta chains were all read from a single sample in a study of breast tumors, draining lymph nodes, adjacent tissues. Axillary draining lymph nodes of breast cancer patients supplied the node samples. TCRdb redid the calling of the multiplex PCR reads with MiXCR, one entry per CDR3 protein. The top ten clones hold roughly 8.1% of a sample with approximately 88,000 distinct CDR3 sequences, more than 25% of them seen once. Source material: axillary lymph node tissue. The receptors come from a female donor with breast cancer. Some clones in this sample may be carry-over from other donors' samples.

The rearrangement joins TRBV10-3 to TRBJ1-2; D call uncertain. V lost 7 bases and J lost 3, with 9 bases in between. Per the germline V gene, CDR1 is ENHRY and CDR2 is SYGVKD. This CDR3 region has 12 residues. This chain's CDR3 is CAITGSDYGYTF. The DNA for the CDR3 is TGTGCCATCACCGGGAGCGACTATGGCTACACCTTC.

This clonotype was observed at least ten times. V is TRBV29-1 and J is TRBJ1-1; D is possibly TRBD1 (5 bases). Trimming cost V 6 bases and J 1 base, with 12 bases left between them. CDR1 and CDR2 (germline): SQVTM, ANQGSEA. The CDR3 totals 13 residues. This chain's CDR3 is CSVPREGNTEAFF. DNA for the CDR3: TGCAGCGTCCCCAGGGAGGGGAACACTGAAGCTTTCTTT.

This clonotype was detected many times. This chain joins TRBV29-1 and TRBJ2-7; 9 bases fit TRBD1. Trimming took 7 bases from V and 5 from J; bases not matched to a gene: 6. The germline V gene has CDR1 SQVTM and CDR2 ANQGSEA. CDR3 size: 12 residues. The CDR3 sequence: CSARTGEDEQYF. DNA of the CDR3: TGCAGCGCCAGGACAGGGGAGGACGAGCAGTACTTC.

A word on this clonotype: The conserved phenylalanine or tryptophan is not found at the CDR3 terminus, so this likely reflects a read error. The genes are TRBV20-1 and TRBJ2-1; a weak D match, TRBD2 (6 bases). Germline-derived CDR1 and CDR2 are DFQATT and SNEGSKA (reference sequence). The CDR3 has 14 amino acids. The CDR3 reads CSARVGLHYTEQFS. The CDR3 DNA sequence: TGCAGTGCTAGGGTGGGACTGCATTACACTGAGCAGTTCTCC.

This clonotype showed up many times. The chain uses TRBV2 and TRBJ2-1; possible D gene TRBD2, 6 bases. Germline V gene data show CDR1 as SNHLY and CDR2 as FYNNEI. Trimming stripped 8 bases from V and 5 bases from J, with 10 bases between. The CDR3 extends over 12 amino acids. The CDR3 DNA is TGTGCCAGCGGAGGGGTCAACAATGAGCAGTTCTTC. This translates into CASGGVNNEQFF.

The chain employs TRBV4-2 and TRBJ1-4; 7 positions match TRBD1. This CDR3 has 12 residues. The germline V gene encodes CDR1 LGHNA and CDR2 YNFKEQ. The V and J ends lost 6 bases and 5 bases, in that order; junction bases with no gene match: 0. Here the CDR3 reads CASRQGNEKLFF. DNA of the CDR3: TGTGCCAGCAGACAGGGGAATGAAAAACTGTTTTTT.

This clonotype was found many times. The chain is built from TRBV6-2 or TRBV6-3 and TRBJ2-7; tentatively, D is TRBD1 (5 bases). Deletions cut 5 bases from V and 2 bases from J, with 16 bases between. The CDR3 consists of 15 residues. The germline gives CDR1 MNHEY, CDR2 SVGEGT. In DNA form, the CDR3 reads TGTGCCAGCAGTCCCGGCCAGGGATTCGCCTACGAGCAGTACTTC. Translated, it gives CASSPGQGFAYEQYF.